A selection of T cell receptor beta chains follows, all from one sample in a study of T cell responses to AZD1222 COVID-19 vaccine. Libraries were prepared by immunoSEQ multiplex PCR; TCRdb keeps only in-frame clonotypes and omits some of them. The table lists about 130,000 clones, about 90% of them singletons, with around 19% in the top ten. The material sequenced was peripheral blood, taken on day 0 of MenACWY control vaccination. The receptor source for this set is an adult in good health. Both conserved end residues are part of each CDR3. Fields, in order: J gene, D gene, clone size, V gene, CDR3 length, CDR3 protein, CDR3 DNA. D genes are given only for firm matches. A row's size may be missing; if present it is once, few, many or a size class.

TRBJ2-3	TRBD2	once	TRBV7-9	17	CASSPAGLAGATDTQYF	TGTGCCAGCAGCCCGGCGGGACTAGCGGGAGCCACAGATACGCAGTATTTT
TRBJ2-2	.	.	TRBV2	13	CASTDRVAGELFF	TGTGCCAGCACAGATCGGGTGGCCGGGGAGCTGTTTTTT
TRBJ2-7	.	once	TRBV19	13	CASRGEPSYEQYF	TGTGCCAGTAGGGGCGAGCCCTCCTACGAGCAGTACTTC
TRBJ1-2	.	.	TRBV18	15	CASSPPETFQYGYTF	TGTGCCAGCTCACCACCCGAGACGTTCCAATATGGCTACACCTTC
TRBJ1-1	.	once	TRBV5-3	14	CARSGGGASAEAFF	TGTGCCAGAAGCGGCGGGGGCGCAAGCGCTGAAGCTTTCTTT
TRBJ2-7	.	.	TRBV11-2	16	CASSLEGGIRSYEQYF	TGTGCCAGCAGCTTAGAAGGAGGCATAAGGTCCTACGAGCAGTACTTC
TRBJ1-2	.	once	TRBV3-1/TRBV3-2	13	CASSPAGRDGYTF	TGTGCCAGCAGCCCGGCGGGAAGGGATGGCTACACCTTC
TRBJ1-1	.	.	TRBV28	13	CASSKGGSTEAFF	TGTGCCAGCAGTAAGGGGGGGTCGACTGAAGCTTTCTTT
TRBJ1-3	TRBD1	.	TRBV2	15	CASRAGTGTGNTIYF	TGTGCCAGCAGGGCAGGGACAGGAACTGGAAACACCATATATTTT
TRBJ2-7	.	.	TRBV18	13	CASSPSGSYEQYF	TGTGCCAGCTCACCAAGTGGGTCCTACGAGCAGTACTTC
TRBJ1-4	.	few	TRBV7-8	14	CASSQEGGGEKLFF	TGTGCCAGCAGCCAAGAGGGGGGAGGTGAAAAACTGTTTTTT
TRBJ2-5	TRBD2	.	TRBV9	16	CASSRTSGSPPETQYF	TGTGCCAGCAGCCGGACTAGCGGGAGTCCCCCCGAGACCCAGTACTTC
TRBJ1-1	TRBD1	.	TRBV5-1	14	CASSTQGGRTEAFF	TGCGCCAGCAGCACACAGGGGGGTAGGACTGAAGCTTTCTTT
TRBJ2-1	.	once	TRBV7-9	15	CASSPLVSTGLEQFF	TGTGCCAGCAGCCCATTGGTTTCGACAGGTTTGGAGCAGTTCTTC
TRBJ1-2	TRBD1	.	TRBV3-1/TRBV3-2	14	CASSQGQGQYGYTF	TGTGCCAGCAGCCAGGGACAGGGTCAGTATGGCTACACCTTC
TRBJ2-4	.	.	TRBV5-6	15	CASSPSPTAKNIQYF	TGTGCCAGCAGCCCCAGCCCCACCGCCAAAAACATTCAGTACTTC
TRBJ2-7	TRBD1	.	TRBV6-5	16	CASSYFGTGSYYEQYF	TGTGCCAGCAGTTACTTCGGGACAGGATCCTACTACGAGCAGTACTTC
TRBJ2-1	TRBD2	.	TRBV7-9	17	CASSSLTTSRGGNEQFF	TGTGCCAGCAGCTCCCTCACGACTAGCCGGGGGGGCAATGAGCAGTTCTTC
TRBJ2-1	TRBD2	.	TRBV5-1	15	CASSLMTSAFNEQFF	TGCGCCAGCAGCTTAATGACTAGCGCTTTCAATGAGCAGTTCTTC
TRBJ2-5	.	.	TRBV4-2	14	CASSQDRGVETQYF	TGTGCCAGCAGCCAAGATAGGGGGGTTGAGACCCAGTACTTC
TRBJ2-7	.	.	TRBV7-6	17	CASSLGHSLLFSYEQYF	TGTGCCAGCAGCTTAGGGCACTCTTTGCTGTTCTCCTACGAGCAGTACTTC
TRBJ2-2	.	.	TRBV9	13	CASSVSYTGELFF	TGTGCCAGCAGCGTAAGCTACACCGGGGAGCTGTTTTTT
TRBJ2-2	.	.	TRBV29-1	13	CSVRVGGTGELFF	TGCAGCGTGCGAGTGGGGGGAACCGGGGAGCTGTTTTTT
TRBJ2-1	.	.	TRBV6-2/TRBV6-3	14	CASSYGGLGNEQFF	TGTGCCAGCAGTTACGGCGGGCTAGGGAATGAGCAGTTCTTC
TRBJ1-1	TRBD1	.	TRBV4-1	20	CASSQVMMLGQVRRNTEAFF	TGCGCCAGCAGCCAAGTAATGATGTTGGGACAGGTTCGGAGGAACACTGAAGCTTTCTTT
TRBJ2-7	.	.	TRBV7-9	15	CASSLEGQGRAEQYF	TGTGCCAGCAGCTTAGAAGGGCAGGGAAGGGCCGAGCAGTACTTC
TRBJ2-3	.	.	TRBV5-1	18	CASSLRGLGGRSTDTQYF	TGCGCCAGCAGCTTACGAGGATTGGGGGGACGTAGCACAGATACGCAGTATTTT
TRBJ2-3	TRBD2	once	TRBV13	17	CASSSPAGESFTDTQYF	TGTGCCAGCAGCTCCCCAGCGGGAGAATCTTTCACAGATACGCAGTATTTT
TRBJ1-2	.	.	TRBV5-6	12	CASSLWAKVHTF	TGTGCCAGCAGCTTGTGGGCTAAAGTCCACACCTTC
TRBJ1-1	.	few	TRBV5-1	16	CASSSPRGGGSTEAFF	TGCGCCAGCAGCTCTCCTCGGGGGGGCGGGAGCACTGAAGCTTTCTTT
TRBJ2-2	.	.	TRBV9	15	CASSVGGPGTGELFF	TGTGCCAGCAGCGTAGGGGGGCCGGGCACCGGGGAGCTGTTTTTT
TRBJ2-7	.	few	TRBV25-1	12	CASSAQVGEQYF	TGTGCCAGCAGTGCTCAGGTTGGGGAGCAGTACTTC
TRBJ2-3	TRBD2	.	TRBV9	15	CASSVGSGGTDTQYF	TGTGCCAGCAGCGTTGGTAGCGGGGGCACAGATACGCAGTATTTT
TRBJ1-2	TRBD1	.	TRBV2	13	CASIRDRGYGYTF	TGTGCCAGCATCCGGGACAGGGGTTATGGCTACACCTTC
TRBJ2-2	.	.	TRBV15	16	CATSTYSSADTGELFF	TGTGCCACCAGCACTTACTCCTCCGCGGACACCGGGGAGCTGTTTTTT
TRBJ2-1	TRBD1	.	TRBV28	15	CASSLQGQGYNEQFF	TGTGCCAGCAGTCTCCAGGGACAGGGCTACAATGAGCAGTTCTTC
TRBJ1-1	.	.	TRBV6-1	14	CASSEASEGSEAFF	TGTGCCAGCAGTGAAGCGTCGGAGGGAAGTGAAGCTTTCTTT
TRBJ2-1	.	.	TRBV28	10	CASGATEQFF	TGTGCCAGCGGAGCGACTGAGCAGTTCTTC
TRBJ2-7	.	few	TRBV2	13	CASRTTESYEQYF	TGTGCCAGCAGAACGACGGAATCCTACGAGCAGTACTTC